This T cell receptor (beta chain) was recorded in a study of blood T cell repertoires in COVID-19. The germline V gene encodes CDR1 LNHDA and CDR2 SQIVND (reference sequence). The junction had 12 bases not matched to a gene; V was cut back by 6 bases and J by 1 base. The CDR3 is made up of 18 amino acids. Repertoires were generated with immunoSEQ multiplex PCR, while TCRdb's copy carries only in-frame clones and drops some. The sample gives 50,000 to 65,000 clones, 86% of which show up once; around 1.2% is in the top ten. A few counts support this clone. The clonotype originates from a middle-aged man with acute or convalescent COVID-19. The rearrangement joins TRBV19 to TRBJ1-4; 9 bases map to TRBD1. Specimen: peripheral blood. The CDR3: CASRSIYGDRETNEKLFF. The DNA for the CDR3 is TGTGCCAGTAGATCCATATACGGGGACAGGGAAACTAATGAAAAACTGTTTTTT.